This entry is about one T cell receptor (beta chain). As yet, its antigen is unknown. This record comes from a study of cytotoxic CD8 clonotypes in ibrutinib-treated CLL. Overall study results and limits: Baseline clonality was higher than in age-matched healthy donors and moved in step with circulating CD8+ T-cell counts.

The CDR3 extends over 14 amino acids. Germline V gene lookup returns CDR1 ENHRY and CDR2 SYGVKD. Between the trimmed V and J ends, which lost 6 bases and 3 bases, there was a span of 14 bases. Here immunoSEQ multiplex PCR was the method, and the copy in TCRdb shows in-frame clones only, minus some. The sample gives 150,000 or so clones, roughly 80% of which show up once; around 30% is in the top ten. The gene calls are TRBV10-3 and TRBJ1-2, with a possible D match to TRBD1 (6 bases). The receptor's source is a human donor with chronic lymphocytic leukemia. Specimen: PBMCs, collected after 12 months of ibrutinib treatment. DNA for the CDR3: TGTGCCATCAGAGAAGGGGGGAGTGACTATGGCTACACCTTC. Its translation: CAIREGGSDYGYTF.